This TCR beta chain appears in the sequencing data of a study of metastatic and nonmetastatic thyroid tumors. For the study at large: A comparison of repertoires was made across blood and tumor or nodule tissue from malignant and benign thyroid patients. Notes on the study in general: Relative to benign nodules, malignant thyroid tumors were reportedly characterized by significantly elevated TCR beta diversity in blood and tumor.

As processed by the authors: Across clinicopathological groups, CDR3 differences served as the basis for building a distant-metastasis classifier for papillary thyroid cancer. TCRdb reanalyzed the PCR reads via MiXCR. The V and J calls here are based on TCRdb, not the publication. In the table there are around 50,000 clones, almost 30% of which are singletons. With V trimmed by 3 bases and J by 4 bases, 7 bases remained unmatched. Per the germline V gene, CDR1 is GTSNPN and CDR2 is SVGIG (reference sequence). This CDR3 has 14 residues. Regarding this clone: Its antigen is unidentified.

All patients reached thyroid surgery having received no treatment beforehand. The sequenced sample was blood. The receptor's source is a female donor with papillary thyroid cancer or a benign thyroid nodule (not recorded which). Some clones in this sample may be carry-over from other donors' samples. The rearrangement joins TRBV30 to TRBJ1-2, with 8 bases identical to TRBD1. DNA for the CDR3: TGTGCCTGGAGCTGGACAGGGAGCGGCTATGGCTACACCTTC. Protein sequence: CAWSWTGSGYGYTF.